These T cell receptor beta chains were read from a single sample in a study of T cell responses to AZD1222 COVID-19 vaccine. Assay used: immunoSEQ multiplex PCR; TCRdb lists only in-frame clones, some missing. Seen here are about 140,000 clones, 75% to 90% observed once, and the top ten hold 1.6%. The source was peripheral blood, collected on day 0 of AZD1222 vaccination. The receptors shown here come from an adult in good health. The CDR3 runs from the conserved cysteine through the conserved F or W. Each record gives: D gene, clone size, J gene, V gene, CDR3 DNA, CDR3 protein. A D gene is named only where the DNA matches it firmly. Some rows mark clone size as missing; the rest say once, few, many or name a class of expanded clone.

NA | NA | TRBJ1-6 | TRBV2 | TGTGCCAGCAGGGGGTTCTATAATTCACCCCTCCACTTT | CASRGFYNSPLHF
NA | NA | TRBJ1-6 | TRBV19 | TGTGCCAGTAGTTCCCGACGGGAGCGTGGTTCACCCCTCCACTTT | CASSSRRERGSPLHF
NA | NA | TRBJ2-2 | TRBV7-9 | TGTGCCAGCAGCTTAGTCCACAACACCGGGGAGCTGTTTTTT | CASSLVHNTGELFF
NA | NA | TRBJ1-4 | TRBV12-5 | TGTGCTAGTGGTCACGGGACCCTTGCAACTAATGAAAAACTGTTTTTT | CASGHGTLATNEKLFF
NA | NA | TRBJ2-5 | TRBV6-5 | TGTGCCAGCAGTTACGGTGGGGGCGCGAGGGAGACCCAGTACTTC | CASSYGGGARETQYF
TRBD1 | NA | TRBJ1-2 | TRBV5-1 | TGCGCCAGCAGCCCCGGACAGGGGATGGTTGCGAGAGGCTACACCTTC | CASSPGQGMVARGYTF
NA | NA | TRBJ2-1 | TRBV18 | TGTGCCAGCTCACCGGGGGAAGTGAAGCAGTTCTTC | CASSPGEVKQFF
TRBD1 | NA | TRBJ2-1 | TRBV9 | TGTGCCAGCAGCGTAGGACAGGGTTACAATGAGCAGTTCTTC | CASSVGQGYNEQFF
TRBD1 | NA | TRBJ1-5 | TRBV7-8 | TGTGCCAGCAGCTCGGACAGGGTCCTTGGCAATCAGCCCCAGCATTTT | CASSSDRVLGNQPQHF
NA | NA | TRBJ1-3 | TRBV7-9 | TGTGCCAGCAGCCTTGACGCACACTCTGGAAACACCATATATTTT | CASSLDAHSGNTIYF
TRBD2 | NA | TRBJ2-2 | TRBV6-2/TRBV6-3 | TGTGCCAGCAGTTACGGGGGGGGCGGGGAGCTGTTTTTT | CASSYGGGGELFF
NA | once | TRBJ1-1 | TRBV4-1 | TGCGCCAGCAGCCAAGGGGCGGCAGGATACACTGAAGCTTTCTTT | CASSQGAAGYTEAFF
NA | NA | TRBJ1-1 | TRBV13 | TGTGCCAGCAGCTCCCAGACAAACACTGAAGCTTTCTTT | CASSSQTNTEAFF
TRBD2 | NA | TRBJ2-1 | TRBV16 | TGTGCCAGCAGCCATGTGGACGGGAGGGCCTACAATGAGCAGTTCTTC | CASSHVDGRAYNEQFF
NA | NA | TRBJ2-7 | TRBV7-9 | TGTGCCAGCAGCTTAGTGGGGGTATTCTACGAGCAGTACTTC | CASSLVGVFYEQYF
TRBD2 | NA | TRBJ2-5 | TRBV2 | TGTGCCAGCAGCGATAGCGGGCGAGAGACCCAGTACTTC | CASSDSGRETQYF
TRBD1 | few | TRBJ2-7 | TRBV7-9 | TGTGCCAGCAGCCGGGGACAGGGGAGAATCTACGAGCAGTACTTC | CASSRGQGRIYEQYF
NA | NA | TRBJ1-5 | TRBV19 | TGTGCCAGTAGTATCGGGGGGACTTACAATCAGCCCCAGCATTTT | CASSIGGTYNQPQHF
TRBD1 | NA | TRBJ1-5 | TRBV2 | TGTGCCAGCACCCGGGACAGTCAGAATCAGCCCCAGCATTTT | CASTRDSQNQPQHF
TRBD1 | NA | TRBJ2-7 | TRBV5-4 | TGTGCCAGCAGCTCCTGGACAGGGGTCCACGAGCAGTACTTC | CASSSWTGVHEQYF
NA | NA | TRBJ2-2 | TRBV18 | TGTGCCAGCTCACCAATCCAGGGGAAGGCCGGGGAGCTGTTTTTT | CASSPIQGKAGELFF
NA | NA | TRBJ2-1 | TRBV3-1/TRBV3-2 | TGTGCCAGCAGCCAAGATTGGGGGGAACTCTCCTACAATGAGCAGTTCTTC | CASSQDWGELSYNEQFF
NA | NA | TRBJ1-5 | TRBV28 | TGTGCCAGCAGTTTACATGTCGGCGGGAATCAGCCCCAGCATTTT | CASSLHVGGNQPQHF
NA | NA | TRBJ1-1 | TRBV27 | TGTGCCAGCAGCGGGGGGTTGGGCACTGAAGCTTTCTTT | CASSGGLGTEAFF
TRBD1 | NA | TRBJ1-3 | TRBV18 | TGTGCCAGCTCACTGGACGGGACAGGGGGATTCTCTGGAAACACCATATATTTT | CASSLDGTGGFSGNTIYF
NA | NA | TRBJ1-2 | TRBV30 | TGTGCCTGGAGAGGCGGGACTGACTATGGCTACACCTTC | CAWRGGTDYGYTF
NA | NA | TRBJ2-1 | TRBV15 | TGTGCCACCAGCAGAGATGGGTGGCAGGGTTTCGACAATGAGCAGTTCTTC | CATSRDGWQGFDNEQFF
NA | NA | TRBJ2-5 | TRBV30 | TGTGCCTGGAGTGTAGGGGGGCAAGAGACCCAGTACTTC | CAWSVGGQETQYF
NA | few | TRBJ1-1 | TRBV19 | TGTGCCAGTAGTGTCCCCAGTTTGAACACTGAAGCTTTCTTT | CASSVPSLNTEAFF
TRBD2 | NA | TRBJ2-3 | TRBV19 | TGTGCCAGTAGTATGACTAGCGGGATACAATATTTT | CASSMTSGIQYF
NA | NA | TRBJ1-1 | TRBV3-1/TRBV3-2 | TGTGCCAGCAGCCAAGGGCTAGGGGTTACTGAAGCTTTCTTT | CASSQGLGVTEAFF
NA | NA | TRBJ2-1 | TRBV7-9 | TGTGCCAGCAAAGGGGAGTACAATGAGCAGTTCTTC | CASKGEYNEQFF
NA | NA | TRBJ2-5 | TRBV11-2 | TGTGCCAGCAGCTTAGCCGGGACCGTCGGAGAGACCCAGTACTTC | CASSLAGTVGETQYF
NA | NA | TRBJ2-5 | TRBV3-1/TRBV3-2 | TGTGCCAGCAGCCAATTACCCGTCGGGGAGACCCAGTACTTC | CASSQLPVGETQYF
NA | NA | TRBJ2-7 | TRBV19 | TGTGCCAGTAGTATAGTAGGCTACGAGCAGTACTTC | CASSIVGYEQYF
NA | NA | TRBJ2-7 | TRBV6-5 | TGTGCCAGCAGTTATAGTGGGGACAAGTACTACGAGCAGTACTTC | CASSYSGDKYYEQYF
TRBD1 | once | TRBJ1-5 | TRBV19 | TGTGCCAGTAGTGTCGGGACAGGGGGCCGGAATCAGCCCCAGCATTTT | CASSVGTGGRNQPQHF
NA | NA | TRBJ2-3 | TRBV6-4 | TGTGCCATCATGGGTACGAGTACGCAGTATTTT | CAIMGTSTQYF
NA | NA | TRBJ1-1 | TRBV18 | TGTGCCAGCTCACCTCAGGGGCTGAACACTGAAGCTTTCTTT | CASSPQGLNTEAFF
NA | NA | TRBJ1-2 | TRBV21-1 | TGTGCCAGCAGCGCAAGGGCCGAGCCTTATGAGGGCTACACCTTC | CASSARAEPYEGYTF
NA | NA | TRBJ1-3 | TRBV18 | TGTGCCAGCTCACCGGATTCAAGCTCTGGAAACACCATATATTTT | CASSPDSSSGNTIYF
TRBD1 | NA | TRBJ1-1 | TRBV19 | TGTGCCAGTAGTTGGGACAGGGGAAACACTGAAGCTTTCTTT | CASSWDRGNTEAFF
NA | NA | TRBJ1-6 | TRBV5-1 | TGCGCCAGCAGCTTGGCCAGGGGCGCCCTTAATTCACCCCTCCACTTT | CASSLARGALNSPLHF
NA | NA | TRBJ1-3 | TRBV13 | TGTGCCAGCAGCAGAGGGGAGTATGGAAACACCATATATTTT | CASSRGEYGNTIYF
TRBD1 | NA | TRBJ2-7 | TRBV19 | TGTGCCAGTAGTGTAGGGACAGGGGAGGCCTACGAGCAGTACTTC | CASSVGTGEAYEQYF
NA | NA | TRBJ1-4 | TRBV3-1/TRBV3-2 | TGTGCCAGCAGCCAAGTCCAGGCAGCCGGTAATGAAAAACTGTTTTTT | CASSQVQAAGNEKLFF
NA | many | TRBJ1-4 | TRBV12-3/TRBV12-4 | TGTGCCAGCAGTTCCCAGAAAGGTGAAAAACTGTTTTTT | CASSSQKGEKLFF
TRBD1 | NA | TRBJ1-4 | TRBV28 | TGTGCCAGCAGTCCTGCCCGCCCGGGGACAGGGGGCTTAAAACTGTTTTTT | CASSPARPGTGGLKLFF
TRBD1 | NA | TRBJ1-5 | TRBV7-2 | TGTGCCAGCAGCCAGACAGGGTCGATCAATCAGCCCCAGCATTTT | CASSQTGSINQPQHF
NA | NA | TRBJ1-1 | TRBV28 | TGTGCCAGCAGTTTTAATCGCGGGGGGAGCAACACTGAAGCTTTCTTT | CASSFNRGGSNTEAFF
TRBD1 | NA | TRBJ1-6 | TRBV9 | TGTGCCAGCAGCGTAGGCCAGGGGGCGGAAGACGGCGTTTCACCCCTCCACTTT | CASSVGQGAEDGVSPLHF
NA | NA | TRBJ2-1 | TRBV19 | TGTGCCAGTAGTATTGTGGTTCCCTACAATGAGCAGTTCTTC | CASSIVVPYNEQFF
NA | NA | TRBJ1-1 | TRBV20-1 | TGCAGTGCTAGTGGTAAATTGAACACTGAAGCTTTCTTT | CSASGKLNTEAFF
TRBD1 | NA | TRBJ1-1 | TRBV28 | TGTGCCAGCAGTTTACGACGACAGGGGTGGAACACTGAAGCTTTCTTT | CASSLRRQGWNTEAFF